Listed here is a single T cell receptor beta chain. V shed 0 bases, J shed 0 bases, and the junction held 4 bases outside the gene matches. Germline lookup yields CDR1 SGDLS and CDR2 YYNGEE. This CDR3 region has 17 residues. Per the study methods: Cell counts per sample came from amplifying reference gene primers. Assay used: immunoSEQ multiplex PCR; TCRdb lists only in-frame clones, some missing. Clonal size and the V and J genes are those of that table, whereas D and trimming came from the DNA. The table records approximately 280,000 clones, about 91% of them present only once. This sample was taken from a study of blood T cell repertoires in COVID-19. Study-level background: Donors in the United States, Italy and Spain gave samples during acute or convalescent COVID-19. The cDNA or gDNA used as material had been derived from T cells, B-cell-depleted T cells, or PBMCs.

The clonotype originates from an older woman with acute or convalescent COVID-19. The material sequenced was peripheral blood. This chain links TRBV9 with TRBJ1-3; TRBD1 matches at 9 bases. CDR3: CASSVGGTGLSGNTIYF. As DNA, the CDR3 is TGTGCCAGCAGCGTAGGTGGGACAGGGCTCTCTGGAAACACCATATATTTT.